This T cell receptor beta chain is drawn from a study of cytomegalovirus exposure and HLA in healthy donors. Study-wide results and limits: An assumption of roughly uniform sequencing depth across donors underlay the presence/absence analyses. The authors confirmed in vitro that a few CMV-associated chains were specific for CMV antigens. It is likely that the observed cluster of highly shared sequence variants was a sequencing artifact.

PCR used 60 Vbeta primers and 13 Jbeta primers. Clones were sequenced by immunoSEQ multiplex PCR, and TCRdb holds only the in-frame ones, with some missing. The table shows approximately 78,000 clones, with roughly 84% occurring only once. The CDR3 is 13 amino acids. Germline lookup yields CDR1 ENHRY and CDR2 SYGVKD. Germline trimming cut 3 bases from V and 5 bases from J; bases unmatched to any gene: 1. As for this clone: Its target is unknown.

The chain combines TRBV10-3 with TRBJ2-5; 9 bases line up with TRBD2. Input material: PBMCs. This TCR was recovered from a woman aged 50 to 65 in good health and CMV-seronegative. DNA of the CDR3: TGTGCCATCAGTGATGGACTAGCGGAGACCCAGTACTTC. It translates to CAISDGLAETQYF.